Shown below are 15 T cell receptor beta chains from a single sample sequenced in a study of blood T cells in healthy people across ages. Primed by a sample-barcoded 5' primer and a J-beta primer mix, a second PCR proceeded for roughly 7 to 12 cycles. TCRdb redid the calling of the 5' RACE reads with MiXCR, one entry per CDR3 protein. The table shows 950,000 to 1,200,000 distinct CDR3 sequences, with under 40% occurring only once. Material: blood. The source of these receptors is a man between 18 and 29 years old in good health.

The V gene is TRBV28, the J gene TRBJ2-3, with D tentatively TRBD2 (7 bases). The CDR3 spans 15 residues. Trimming removed 2 bases from V and 4 bases from J, with 13 bases in between. From germline, CDR1 is MDHEN and CDR2 SYDVKM. For the CDR3, the DNA is TGTGCCAGCAGTTTAAGGGGGGGGCCCTCAGATACGCAGTATTTT. Translation gives CASSLRGGPSDTQYF.

The chain couples TRBV7-2 to TRBJ1-1; D unclear. The length of the CDR3 is 14 residues. The V and J ends lost 7 bases and 0 bases respectively, with 12 bases between them. Per germline, CDR1 SGHTA and CDR2 FQGNSA. CDR3 bases: TGTGCCAGCATCAACGGGTACATGAACACTGAAGCTTTCTTT. Protein: CASINGYMNTEAFF.

V gene TRBV7-6 combines with J gene TRBJ2-3; D call uncertain. The V and J ends lost 5 bases and 0 bases respectively, with 12 bases between them. The CDR3 is 15 amino acids. Germline CDR1 SGHVS, CDR2 FNYEAQ. The CDR3 coding sequence is TGTGCCAGCAGCCTCCCCTACTCTAGCACAGATACGCAGTATTTT. Encoded protein: CASSLPYSSTDTQYF.

This chain joins TRBV7-2 and TRBJ1-2; perhaps TRBD1 as D (6 bases). Looked up from germline, CDR1 is SGHTA and CDR2 is FQGNSA. V lost 5 bases to trimming and J lost 8 bases, with 18 bases between them. This CDR3 spans 14 amino acids. The CDR3 coding sequence is TGTGCCAGCAGCCGCGACTGGACAGAGCCGGGCTACACCTTC. Protein product: CASSRDWTEPGYTF.

This clonotype was seen a handful of times. J is TRBJ2-1 and V is TRBV12-3 or TRBV12-4, with D tentatively TRBD2 (7 bases). CDR3 length: 15 residues. The V and J ends lost 2 bases and 5 bases respectively, with 13 bases between them. The CDR3 coding sequence is TGTGCCAGCAGTTTAAGGGGGGGGGCCGACAATGAGCAGTTCTTC. Encoded protein: CASSLRGGADNEQFF.

The rearrangement joins TRBV14 to TRBJ1-1; D unclear. Per the germline V gene, CDR1 is SGHDN and CDR2 is FVKESK. CDR3 size: 17 residues. Trimming shortened V by 5 bases and J by 1 base, and 20 bases separated the two germline ends. Here the CDR3 reads CASSGFFKSGRNTEAFF. CDR3 DNA sequence: TGTGCCAGCAGCGGCTTTTTTAAATCAGGTCGGAACACTGAAGCTTTCTTT. Drawing the rest from reference TRBV14 and TRBJ1-1, the complete variable domain is EAGVTQFPSHSVIEKGQTVTLRCDPISGHDNLYWYRRVMGKEIKFLLHFVKESKQDESGMPNNRFLAERTGGTYSTLKVQPAELEDSGVYFCASSGFFKSGRNTEAFFGQGTRLTVV.

The J gene is TRBJ1-4, the V gene TRBV4-1, with D possibly being TRBD1 (6 bases). This CDR3 has 15 residues. V lost 3 bases and J lost 7, with 15 bases in between. The germline V gene has CDR1 MGHRA and CDR2 YSYEKL. DNA for the CDR3: TGCGCCAGCAGCCAGGTGGCAGGGGTTAGTGAAAAACTGTTTTTT. Translation: CASSQVAGVSEKLFF.

The chain is built from TRBV20-1 and TRBJ1-4; possible D gene TRBD1, 5 bases. Per the germline V gene, CDR1 is DFQATT and CDR2 is SNEGSKA (reference sequence). The CDR3 contains 15 residues. Trimming removed 4 bases from V and 6 bases from J, with 18 bases in between. The DNA of the CDR3 is TGCAGTGCTACTCACCGGGACGGGGTAGATGAAAAACTGTTTTTT. Its translation is CSATHRDGVDEKLFF.

This chain uses TRBV20-1 with TRBJ1-5; D ambiguous. The germline CDR1 and CDR2 sequences are DFQATT and SNEGSKA (reference sequence). V lost 3 bases and J lost 0, with 9 bases in between. The CDR3 totals 14 residues. The CDR3 sequence is CSASPETSNQPQHF. In nucleotides, the CDR3 is TGCAGTGCTAGTCCGGAGACTAGCAATCAGCCCCAGCATTTT.

The rearrangement uses TRBV27 and TRBJ2-5; a weak D match, TRBD1 (6 bases). Germline CDR1 MNHEY, CDR2 SMNVEV (reference sequence). The CDR3 sequence is 15 residues long. V was pared by 6 bases and J by 4 bases, with 18 bases between. This CDR3 is CASSRKEQGRETQYF. The CDR3 DNA reads as TGTGCCAGCAGCCGAAAAGAACAGGGCCGAGAGACCCAGTACTTC.

This clonotype has only a few counts. The chain is built from TRBV20-1 and TRBJ1-6; the match to TRBD1 covers 9 bases. The junction had 18 bases not matched to a gene; V was cut back by 3 bases and J by 6 bases. There are 19 residues in the CDR3. Germline lookup yields CDR1 DFQATT and CDR2 SNEGSKA (reference sequence). As DNA, the CDR3 is TGCAGTGCTAGGAAGCCCCCGGGACAGGGAGCGGGTAGTAATTCACCCCTCCACTTT. It yields the protein CSARKPPGQGAGSNSPLHF.

Ten or more counts support this clonotype. The CDR3, as DNA: TGTGCCAGCAGTTTAGGCGGCTCAACTAATGAAAAACTGTTTTTT. This codes for CASSLGGSTNEKLFF. The chain combines TRBV12-3 or TRBV12-4 with TRBJ1-4; D call uncertain. The CDR3 sequence is 15 residues long. Trimming shortened V by 1 base and J by 0 bases, and 6 bases separated the two germline ends.

This clonotype appeared a few times. The genes are TRBV7-2 and TRBJ2-1, with D maybe TRBD1 (5 bases). The CDR3 sequence is 13 residues long. The germline gives CDR1 SGHTA, CDR2 FQGNSA. V lost 5 bases to trimming and J lost 5 bases, with 10 bases between them. The CDR3 coding sequence is TGTGCCAGCAGCCCCGACAGCAACAATGAGCAGTTCTTC. Residues: CASSPDSNNEQFF.

The chain carries TRBV2 and TRBJ1-1; D ambiguous. Between the trimmed V and J ends, which lost 6 bases and 3 bases, there was a span of 8 bases. This CDR3 region has 12 residues. Per germline, CDR1 SNHLY and CDR2 FYNNEI. DNA for the CDR3: TGTGCCAGCAGAAGCAAATACACTGAAGCTTTCTTT. This encodes CASRSKYTEAFF.

This clonotype was seen a handful of times. The chain has TRBV18 and TRBJ1-6; 9 bases fit TRBD1. This CDR3 contains 14 residues. The J segment lost 8 bases and the V segment lost 2 bases, leaving 1 base of the junction unmatched. Germline CDR1 and CDR2: KGHSH and LQKENI. CDR3 DNA sequence: TGTGCCAGCTCACCAAGGGACAGGGATTCACCCCTCCACTTT. Amino acids: CASSPRDRDSPLHF.